These 27 T cell receptor beta chains were sequenced from one sample in a study of blood T cells in healthy people across ages. With a J-beta primer mix and a sample-barcoded 5' primer, a second PCR ran roughly 6 to 11 cycles. TCRdb re-derived calls from the 5' RACE reads in MiXCR, one entry per CDR3 protein. The sample records 450,000 to 700,000 distinct CDR3 sequences, about 26% being singletons. Sequenced: blood. These receptors all stem from a woman in her seventies in good health.

This clonotype turned up a few times. This sequence joins TRBV6-6 and TRBJ2-7; D perhaps matches TRBD1 (6 bases). The CDR3 spans 13 residues. Between the trimmed V and J ends, which lost 3 bases and 6 bases, there was a span of 12 bases. Germline lookup yields CDR1 MNHNY and CDR2 SVGAGI (reference sequence). This CDR3 reads CASSYYRAPEQYF. The CDR3, as DNA: TGTGCCAGCAGTTATTACAGGGCCCCCGAGCAGTACTTC.

This clonotype has more than one count but fewer than ten. J is TRBJ2-5 and V is TRBV7-2, with 8 bases fitting TRBD2. The V gene end was trimmed by 3 bases and the J gene end by 5 bases; junction bases not matched to a gene: 11. CDR3 size: 16 residues. In germline, CDR1 is SGHTA, CDR2 FQGNSA. The CDR3 DNA is TGTGCCAGCAGCTTCAAGGGTAGCGGGGTGGGGGAGACCCAGTACTTC. Protein: CASSFKGSGVGETQYF.

The chain links TRBV12-3 or TRBV12-4 to TRBJ2-1; 8 bases agree with TRBD2. V lost 2 bases, J lost 4 bases, and 7 bases stayed unmatched. The CDR3 extends over 16 amino acids. The CDR3 here is CASSLFGREVYNEQFF. The CDR3 bases are TGTGCCAGCAGTTTATTTGGGCGGGAGGTTTACAATGAGCAGTTCTTC.

This sequence joins TRBV7-6 and TRBJ2-5; D unclear. This CDR3 is built from 17 residues. Germline CDR1 and CDR2: SGHVS and FNYEAQ. Trimming took off 1 base at V and 5 bases at J, with 20 bases between the two ends. Here the CDR3 DNA reads TGTGCCAGCAGCTTAGGCGTGGGGTTGTCTCCAAGGGAGACCCAGTACTTC. Its protein product is CASSLGVGLSPRETQYF.

The J gene is TRBJ1-5, the V gene TRBV6-2 or TRBV6-3; 7 nucleotides align to TRBD1. The trim removed 7 bases at V and 9 bases at J, leaving 12 bases unmatched. This CDR3 contains 14 residues. Germline CDR1 MNHEY, CDR2 SVGEGT. This chain's CDR3 is CASISVRGQGPQHF. The CDR3 DNA reads TGTGCCAGCATATCAGTTAGGGGGCAAGGGCCCCAGCATTTT.

This clonotype showed up just a few times. The chain has TRBV12-3 or TRBV12-4 and TRBJ2-7; D is perhaps TRBD1 (7 bases). V was trimmed by 7 bases and J by 4 bases, leaving 17 bases between them. The length of the CDR3 is 14 residues. Written as DNA, the CDR3 is TGTGCCAGCACCTCCAGGCAGGGGGGTTACGAGCAGTACTTC. Protein: CASTSRQGGYEQYF.

The V gene is TRBV10-3, the J gene TRBJ2-5, with D unresolved. Between the trimmed V and J ends, which lost 10 bases and 0 bases, there was a span of 12 bases. The CDR3 has 13 residues. The V gene's germline CDR1 is ENHRY and CDR2 SYGVKD. The CDR3 DNA follows: TGTGCCAGCAGCCATCCGTACCAAGAGACCCAGTACTTC. Its translation is CASSHPYQETQYF.

This clonotype was found a few times. The chain links TRBV12-3 or TRBV12-4 to TRBJ1-4, with D uncertain. With 6 bases removed from V and 14 bases from J, the gap between germline ends came to 16 bases. The CDR3 consists of 12 residues. Here the CDR3 DNA reads TGTGCCAGCAGCGAGGACGGAGACGGGCTGTTTTTT. Protein product: CASSEDGDGLFF.

This clonotype was observed a handful of times. The chain couples TRBV20-1 to TRBJ2-5; no clear D. The length of the CDR3 is 11 residues. V gave up 6 bases and J gave up 6 bases, with 11 bases separating them. Germline V gene data show CDR1 as DFQATT and CDR2 as SNEGSKA (reference sequence). For the CDR3, the DNA is TGCAGTGCCCTCACATCCAAGACCCAGTACTTC. This gives the protein CSALTSKTQYF.

CDR3 loop: CASSAEGQGMSATF. The CDR3 DNA follows: TGTGCCAGCAGCGCAGAGGGACAGGGGATGTCTGCCACCTTC. This sequence joins TRBV9 and TRBJ1-2; 10 nucleotides align to TRBD1. V trimming: 3 bases; J trimming: 13 bases; junction bases outside the gene matches: 12. CDR1 and CDR2 from the germline V gene are SGDLS and YYNGEE. The CDR3 contains 14 residues.

This rearrangement joins TRBV5-1 to TRBJ2-3; the D is unclear. From germline, CDR1 is SGHRS and CDR2 YFSETQ. The length of the CDR3 is 13 residues. Trimming left V 5 bases short and J 5 bases short, with 12 bases between. This CDR3 reads CASRHSVGDTQYF. CDR3 coding DNA: TGCGCCAGCAGACACTCAGTAGGAGATACGCAGTATTTT. Filled out from reference TRBV5-1 and TRBJ2-3, the complete variable domain reads KAGVTQTPRYLIKTRGQQVTLSCSPISGHRSVSWYQQTPGQGLQFLFEYFSETQRNKGNFPGRFSGRQFSNSRSEMNVSTLELGDSALYLCASRHSVGDTQYFGPGTRLTVL.

This clonotype showed up just once. The genes are TRBV29-1 and TRBJ2-7; either TRBD1 or TRBD2 may fit D (6 bases each). CDR3 size: 11 residues. Looked up from germline, CDR1 is SQVTM and CDR2 is ANQGSEA. Trimming took 2 bases from V and 12 from J, leaving 14 bases between them. Here the CDR3 reads CSVEKGGGSYF. The CDR3 region has the DNA TGCAGCGTTGAAAAGGGGGGCGGCTCGTACTTC.

In its sample, this clonotype was seen a few times. As DNA, the CDR3 is TGCGCCAGCAGACCCGGGACAGGGTCCACCGGGGAGCTGTTTTTT. This gives the protein CASRPGTGSTGELFF. This chain links TRBV5-1 with TRBJ2-2, with 9 bases aligning to TRBD1. V dropped 5 bases and J dropped 4; count of bases not matched to a gene: 6. CDR1 and CDR2 (germline): SGHRS, YFSETQ. The CDR3 covers 15 residues.

The chain recombines TRBV14 with TRBJ2-5; 9 nucleotides agree with TRBD2. V was pared by 8 bases and J by 5 bases, with 6 bases of the junction left unmatched. The CDR3 totals 13 residues. Germline V CDR1 and CDR2: SGHDN, FVKESK. CDR3: CASQLSGRETQYF. The CDR3 DNA sequence: TGTGCCAGCCAACTCAGCGGGAGGGAGACCCAGTACTTC.

The chain employs TRBV27 and TRBJ1-4; the D gene is possibly TRBD1 (6 bases). Germline V gives CDR1 MNHEY, CDR2 SMNVEV (reference sequence). The CDR3 is made up of 15 amino acids. The germline V and J ends were trimmed by 8 bases and 6 bases, with 19 bases remaining between them. The CDR3 is CASSNRGGSDEKLFF. The CDR3 DNA follows: TGTGCCAGCTCTAATAGGGGGGGCTCGGATGAAAAACTGTTTTTT. Variable domain in full (rest from reference TRBV27 and TRBJ1-4): EAQVTQNPRYLITVTGKKLTVTCSQNMNHEYMSWYRQDPGLGLRQIYYSMNVEVTDKGDVPEGYKVSRKEKRNFPLILESPSPNQTSLYFCASSNRGGSDEKLFFGSGTQLSVL.

V is TRBV3-1 and J is TRBJ1-2, with 8 bases lining up with TRBD1. The CDR3 has 16 amino acids. From germline, CDR1 is LGHDT and CDR2 YNNKEL (reference sequence). Unmatched junction bases numbered 5, after V lost 1 base and J lost 1 base. CDR3 sequence: CASSQGGQGFNYGYTF. CDR3 coding DNA: TGTGCCAGCAGCCAAGGAGGACAGGGATTTAACTATGGCTACACCTTC.

This clonotype was counted between two and nine times. V is TRBV4-3 and J is TRBJ2-1, with D hard to call. The CDR3 runs 16 residues. Looked up from germline, CDR1 is LGHNA and CDR2 is YSLEER. Deletions cut 0 bases from V and 1 base from J, with 10 bases between. CDR3 in DNA: TGCGCCAGCAGCCAAGATCATCTGGATTCCTACAATGAGCAGTTCTTC. It codes for CASSQDHLDSYNEQFF.

As regards this clonotype: One end of the junction varies from germline; a read error may be responsible. The rearrangement uses TRBV12-3 or TRBV12-4 and TRBJ2-7, with 7 nucleotides matching TRBD2. The length of the CDR3 is 12 residues. Here the CDR3 reads CAGSLKRGEQYF. The CDR3 coding sequence is TGTGCCGGCAGTTTAAAGCGGGGAGAGCAGTACTTC.

This sequence joins TRBV29-1 and TRBJ1-2, with D maybe TRBD1 (6 bases). The germline CDR1 and CDR2 sequences are SQVTM and ANQGSEA. The CDR3 consists of 13 residues. Deletions cut 7 bases from V and 7 bases from J, with 19 bases between. Here the CDR3 reads CSGRDLQGGGYTF. The CDR3 region has the DNA TGCAGCGGAAGGGACCTCCAAGGGGGTGGCTACACCTTC.

The chain has TRBV3-1 and TRBJ1-5; D remains ambiguous. Germline assignment: CDR1 LGHDT and CDR2 YNNKEL (reference sequence). The V end lost 5 bases, the J end lost 1 base, and 9 bases lay between the germline ends. The CDR3 totals 14 residues. CDR3 bases: TGTGCCAGCAGCAATGCCCACAGCAATCAGCCCCAGCATTTT. It encodes CASSNAHSNQPQHF.

The rearrangement links TRBV4-1 to TRBJ2-5; 8 bases align to TRBD2. Germline V gives CDR1 MGHRA, CDR2 YSYEKL. The V gene end was trimmed by 1 base and the J gene end by 4 bases; junction bases not matched to a gene: 11. The CDR3 has 17 residues. The CDR3 loop is CASSQGRPGLGGETQYF. The CDR3 nucleotides read TGCGCCAGCAGCCAAGGACGACCGGGACTAGGGGGAGAGACCCAGTACTTC.

This rearrangement joins TRBV20-1 to TRBJ2-5; D is unclear. The last part of the DNA fits TRBJ2-1 better; the J call may be wrong. The CDR3 extends over 14 amino acids. CDR1 and CDR2 from the germline V gene are DFQATT and SNEGSKA (reference sequence). The CDR3 here is CSASKGLDPNEQFF. CDR3 sequence (DNA): TGCAGTGCTAGTAAAGGTCTCGATCCGAATGAGCAGTTCTTC.

This clonotype was observed a handful of times. The chain links TRBV3-1 to TRBJ2-5; D not resolved. From germline, CDR1 is LGHDT and CDR2 YNNKEL (reference sequence). The CDR3 sequence is 12 residues long. The V end lost 3 bases, the J end lost 5 bases, and 7 bases lay between the germline ends. CDR3 sequence (DNA): TGTGCCAGCAGCCATTACTTGGAGACCCAGTACTTC. It encodes CASSHYLETQYF.

In regard to this clonotype: A much larger clone lies a single base off, so this may be a read error. The chain is built from TRBV12-5 and TRBJ2-5; D is perhaps TRBD1 or TRBD2 (6 bases each). CDR1 LGHNT and CDR2 FRNRAP come from the germline V gene. The germline V and J ends were trimmed by 11 bases and 8 bases, with 18 bases remaining between them. The CDR3 is 12 residues long. The DNA for the CDR3 is TGTGCTTCCGCGGGGCCAGGGGAAACCCAGTACTTC. It translates to CASAGPGETQYF.

The chain is built from TRBV7-9 and TRBJ1-2; the D is unclear. Per germline, CDR1 SEHNR and CDR2 FQNEAQ (reference sequence). Trimming took 1 base from V and 4 from J, leaving 10 bases between them. This CDR3 is built from 14 residues. This CDR3 is CASSLGVTGYGYTF. For the CDR3, the DNA is TGTGCCAGCAGCTTAGGGGTCACGGGCTATGGCTACACCTTC. The full variable domain, in which reference TRBV7-9 and TRBJ1-2 provide the parts outside the CDR3, is DTGVSQNPRHKITKRGQNVTFRCDPISEHNRLYWYRQTLGQGPEFLTYFQNEAQLEKSRLLSDRFSAERPKGSFSTLEIQRTEQGDSAMYLCASSLGVTGYGYTFGSGTRLTVV.

This chain connects TRBV5-1 to TRBJ2-1; 9 bases align to TRBD2. Looked up from germline, CDR1 is SGHRS and CDR2 is YFSETQ. V gave up 4 bases and J gave up 1 base; unmatched junction bases: 6. This CDR3 contains 16 residues. The CDR3 spells CASSLDLAGSYNEQFF. DNA of the CDR3: TGCGCCAGCAGCCTGGATCTAGCGGGGTCCTACAATGAGCAGTTCTTC.

This clonotype was observed a few times. This sequence joins TRBV7-6 and TRBJ1-3; 8 bases line up with TRBD1. The germline V gene has CDR1 SGHVS and CDR2 FNYEAQ. The CDR3 spans 15 residues. The ends lost 1 base at V and 6 bases at J; junction bases unmatched: 5. The CDR3 here is CASSLGTGWTNTIYF. The CDR3 DNA reads as TGTGCCAGCAGCTTAGGGACAGGGTGGACAAACACCATATATTTT. Looking up the rest from reference TRBV7-6 and TRBJ1-3 gives the full variable domain: GAGVSQSPRYKVTKRGQDVALRCDPISGHVSLYWYRQALGQGPEFLTYFNYEAQQDKSGLPNDRFSAERPEGSISTLTIQRTEQRDSAMYRCASSLGTGWTNTIYFGEGSWLTVV.